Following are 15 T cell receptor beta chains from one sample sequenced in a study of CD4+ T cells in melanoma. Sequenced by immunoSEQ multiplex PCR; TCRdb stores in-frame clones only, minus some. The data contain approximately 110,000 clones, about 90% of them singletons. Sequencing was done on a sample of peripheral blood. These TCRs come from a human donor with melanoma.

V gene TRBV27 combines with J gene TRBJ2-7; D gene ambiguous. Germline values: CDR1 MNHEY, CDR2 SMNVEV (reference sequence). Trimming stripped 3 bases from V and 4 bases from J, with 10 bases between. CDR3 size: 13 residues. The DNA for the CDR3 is TGTGCCAGCAGTTTCGGCCAGGTATACGAGCAGTACTTC. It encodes CASSFGQVYEQYF.

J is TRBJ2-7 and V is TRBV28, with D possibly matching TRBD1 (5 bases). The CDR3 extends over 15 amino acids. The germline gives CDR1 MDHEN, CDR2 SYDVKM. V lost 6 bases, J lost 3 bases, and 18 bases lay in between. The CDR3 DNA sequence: TGTGCCAGCAGCCCGAGAGGACAACCCCTCTACGAGCAGTACTTC. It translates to CASSPRGQPLYEQYF.

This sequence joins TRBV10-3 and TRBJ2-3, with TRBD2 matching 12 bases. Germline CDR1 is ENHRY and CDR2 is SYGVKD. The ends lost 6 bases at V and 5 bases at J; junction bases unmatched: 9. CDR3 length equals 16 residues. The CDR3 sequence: CAIRASGGAARDTQYF. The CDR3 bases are TGTGCCATCAGGGCTAGCGGGGGGGCGGCAAGAGATACGCAGTATTTT.

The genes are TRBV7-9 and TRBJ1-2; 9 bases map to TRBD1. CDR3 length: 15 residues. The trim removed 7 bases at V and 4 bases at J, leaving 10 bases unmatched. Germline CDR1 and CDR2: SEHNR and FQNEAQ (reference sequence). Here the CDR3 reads CASISGDRAFYGYTF. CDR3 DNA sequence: TGTGCCAGCATCTCGGGGGACAGGGCCTTCTATGGCTACACCTTC.

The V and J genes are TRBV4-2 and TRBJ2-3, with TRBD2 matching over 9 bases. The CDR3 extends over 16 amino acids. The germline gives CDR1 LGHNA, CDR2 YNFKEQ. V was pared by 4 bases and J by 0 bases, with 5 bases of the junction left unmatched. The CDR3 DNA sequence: TGTGCCAGCAGCCGGCTGGCGGGAGGGAGCACAGATACGCAGTATTTT. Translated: CASSRLAGGSTDTQYF.

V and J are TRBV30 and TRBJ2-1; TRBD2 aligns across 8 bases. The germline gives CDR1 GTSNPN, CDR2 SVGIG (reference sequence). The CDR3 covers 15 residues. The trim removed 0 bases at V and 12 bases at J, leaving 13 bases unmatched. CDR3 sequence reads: CAWSVGLGGGSGQFF. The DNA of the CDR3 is TGTGCCTGGAGTGTTGGGCTCGGGGGGGGCAGCGGGCAGTTCTTC. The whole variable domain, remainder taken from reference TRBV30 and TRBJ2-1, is SQTIHQWPATLVQPVGSPLSLECTVEGTSNPNLYWYRQAAGRGLQLLFYSVGIGQISSEVPQNLSASRPQDRQFILSSKKLLLSDSGFYLCAWSVGLGGGSGQFFGPGTRLTVL.

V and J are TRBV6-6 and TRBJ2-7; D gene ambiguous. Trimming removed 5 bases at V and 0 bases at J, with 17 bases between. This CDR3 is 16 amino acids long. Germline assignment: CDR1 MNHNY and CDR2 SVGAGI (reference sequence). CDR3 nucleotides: TGTGCCAGCAGTCCCACCACGCACATGACCTCCTACGAGCAGTACTTC. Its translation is CASSPTTHMTSYEQYF.

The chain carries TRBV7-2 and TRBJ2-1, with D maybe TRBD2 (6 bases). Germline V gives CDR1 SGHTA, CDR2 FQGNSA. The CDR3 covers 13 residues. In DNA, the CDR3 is TGTGCAAAAGGCGGGAACTCCTACAATGAGCAGTTCTTC. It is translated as CAKGGNSYNEQFF.

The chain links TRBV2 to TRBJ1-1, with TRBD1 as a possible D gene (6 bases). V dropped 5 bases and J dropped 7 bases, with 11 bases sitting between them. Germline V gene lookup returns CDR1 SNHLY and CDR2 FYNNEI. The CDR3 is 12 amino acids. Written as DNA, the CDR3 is TGTGCCAGCAGTAACAGGGACGGTGAAGCTTTCTTT. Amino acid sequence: CASSNRDGEAFF. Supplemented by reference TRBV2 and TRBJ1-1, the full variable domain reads EPEVTQTPSHQVTQMGQEVILRCVPISNHLYFYWYRQILGQKVEFLVSFYNNEISEKSEIFDDQFSVERPDGSNFTLKIRSTKLEDSAMYFCASSNRDGEAFFGQGTRLTVV.

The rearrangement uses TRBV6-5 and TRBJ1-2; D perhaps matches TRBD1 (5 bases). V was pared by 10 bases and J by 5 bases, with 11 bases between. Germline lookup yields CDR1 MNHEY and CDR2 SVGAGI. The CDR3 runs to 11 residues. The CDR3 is CATQGWYGYTF. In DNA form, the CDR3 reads TGTGCCACTCAGGGATGGTATGGCTACACCTTC.

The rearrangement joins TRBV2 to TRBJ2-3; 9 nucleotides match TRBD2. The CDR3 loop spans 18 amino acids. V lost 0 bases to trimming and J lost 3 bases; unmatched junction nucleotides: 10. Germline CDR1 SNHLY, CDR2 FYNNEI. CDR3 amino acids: CASSEAPKYSGGTDTQYF. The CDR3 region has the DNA TGTGCCAGCAGTGAAGCTCCGAAATATAGCGGGGGTACAGATACGCAGTATTTT.

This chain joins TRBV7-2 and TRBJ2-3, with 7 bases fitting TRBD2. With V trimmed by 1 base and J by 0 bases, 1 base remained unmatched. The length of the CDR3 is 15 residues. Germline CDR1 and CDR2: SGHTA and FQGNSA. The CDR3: CASSLVGGSTDTQYF. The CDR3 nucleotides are TGTGCCAGCAGCTTAGTCGGGGGGAGCACAGATACGCAGTATTTT.

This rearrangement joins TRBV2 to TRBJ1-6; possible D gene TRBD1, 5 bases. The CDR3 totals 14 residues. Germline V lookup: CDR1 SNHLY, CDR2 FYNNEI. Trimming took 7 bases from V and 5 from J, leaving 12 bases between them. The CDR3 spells CASNPDSDNSPLHF. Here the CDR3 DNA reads TGTGCCAGCAATCCCGACAGCGATAATTCACCCCTCCACTTT.

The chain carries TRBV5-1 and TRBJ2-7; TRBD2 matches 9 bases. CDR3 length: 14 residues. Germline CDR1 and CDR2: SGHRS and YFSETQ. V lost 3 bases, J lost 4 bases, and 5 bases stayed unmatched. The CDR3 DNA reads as TGCGCCAGCAGCTCCGCGGGGGGGCAGTACGAGCAGTACTTC. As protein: CASSSAGGQYEQYF.

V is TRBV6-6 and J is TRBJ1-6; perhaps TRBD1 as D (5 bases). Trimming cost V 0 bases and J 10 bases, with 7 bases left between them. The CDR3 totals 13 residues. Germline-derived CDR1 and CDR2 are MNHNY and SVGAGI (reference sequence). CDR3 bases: TGTGCCAGCAGTTACTCCGACAGCTCACCCCTCCACTTT. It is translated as CASSYSDSSPLHF.